This TCR beta chain came from a study of cytomegalovirus exposure and HLA in healthy donors. Broader study findings: DRB1 showed the most TCR associations and HLA-C the fewest in a later analysis, as rates varied by HLA locus. One variant, a missense change in DCLRE1C, was linked in a later analysis to TCR beta V- and J-gene trimming.

CDR1 SNHLY and CDR2 FYNNEI come from the germline V gene. With 6 bases removed from V and 6 bases from J, the gap between germline ends came to 14 bases. The CDR3 sequence is 13 residues long. The PCR was carried out with 60 Vbeta primers and 13 Jbeta primers. Repertoires were generated with immunoSEQ multiplex PCR, while TCRdb's copy carries only in-frame clones and drops some. The sample holds about 190,000 clones, over 65% seen once. About this clone itself: The antigen is unknown.

V usage is TRBV2 and J usage is TRBJ2-5, with TRBD2 as a possible D gene (6 bases). The sequenced sample consisted of PBMCs. The clonotype comes from a woman aged 50 to 60 in good health and CMV-seropositive. The CDR3 DNA follows: TGTGCCAGCAGCCGGGACTCCCGGCAGACCCAGTACTTC. This codes for CASSRDSRQTQYF.